This entry lists 17 T cell receptor beta chains sequenced from one sample in a study of cytomegalovirus exposure and HLA in healthy donors. Libraries were prepared by immunoSEQ multiplex PCR; TCRdb keeps only in-frame clonotypes and omits some of them. The profile shows roughly 120,000 clones, more than 75% of them singletons. What was sequenced was PBMCs. These receptors came from a man aged 18-30 years in good health and CMV-seronegative.

The chain uses TRBV7-9 and TRBJ1-2; a possible D gene is TRBD1 (5 bases). The germline gives CDR1 SEHNR, CDR2 FQNEAQ (reference sequence). This CDR3 spans 15 amino acids. V was clipped by 1 base and J by 4 bases, with 13 bases between them. Written as DNA, the CDR3 is TGTGCCAGCAGCTTAGGGGGAGGGGATCGCTATGGCTACACCTTC. Translation: CASSLGGGDRYGYTF.

V and J are TRBV30 and TRBJ2-7; TRBD2 aligns across 11 bases. From germline, CDR1 is GTSNPN and CDR2 SVGIG (reference sequence). CDR3 length: 16 amino acids. The ends lost 0 bases at V and 4 bases at J; junction bases unmatched: 8. The CDR3 nucleotides read TGTGCCTGGAGTGTTAACCTAGCGGGGGGTATTTACGAGCAGTACTTC. It is translated as CAWSVNLAGGIYEQYF. Using reference TRBV30 and TRBJ2-7 for the parts outside the CDR3, the full variable domain is SQTIHQWPATLVQPVGSPLSLECTVEGTSNPNLYWYRQAAGRGLQLLFYSVGIGQISSEVPQNLSASRPQDRQFILSSKKLLLSDSGFYLCAWSVNLAGGIYEQYFGPGTRLTVT.

This chain joins TRBV5-4 and TRBJ1-1; 11 nucleotides match TRBD1. The CDR3 sequence is 17 residues long. CDR1 is SGHNT, CDR2 YYREEE, per germline (reference sequence). J gave up 4 bases and V 0 bases, and 8 bases lay outside the gene matches. CDR3 DNA sequence: TGTGCCAGCAGCTTGGCGGACAGGGGGCGTTTTGGCACTGAAGCTTTCTTT. It codes for CASSLADRGRFGTEAFF.

The chain combines TRBV6-1 with TRBJ1-4, with D possibly being TRBD1 (6 bases). The CDR3 has 14 residues. CDR1 MNHNS and CDR2 SASEGT come from the germline V gene. The ends were cut back, 2 bases at V and 8 bases at J, with 12 bases in the middle. For the CDR3, the DNA is TGTGCCAGCAGTGAAACACAGGGTTGGGAAAAACTGTTTTTT. It specifies CASSETQGWEKLFF.

The chain has TRBV5-1 and TRBJ1-2, with D tentatively TRBD1 (6 bases). Germline CDR1 reads SGHRS; CDR2 reads YFSETQ. This CDR3 region has 14 residues. V was clipped by 4 bases and J by 4 bases, with 14 bases between them. The CDR3, as DNA: TGCGCCAGCAGCGAGACCGGGACATCCTATGGCTACACCTTC. Amino acid sequence: CASSETGTSYGYTF.

This clone has a single count. This chain joins TRBV18 and TRBJ2-6, with 8 positions matching TRBD1. The V segment lost 5 bases and the J segment 1 base; nucleotides outside the gene matches: 13. Germline lookup yields CDR1 KGHSH and CDR2 LQKENI. The CDR3 is 19 residues long. The CDR3 sequence: CASSSSRQGYPSGANVLTF. The DNA of the CDR3 is TGTGCCAGCTCATCAAGTAGACAGGGGTACCCGTCTGGGGCCAACGTCCTGACTTTC.

This chain joins TRBV29-1 and TRBJ2-3, with 10 bases fitting TRBD1. This CDR3 spans 17 amino acids. Germline CDR1 is SQVTM and CDR2 is ANQGSEA. Losses at the gene ends were 6 bases for V and 6 bases for J; bases not matched to a gene: 18. CDR3 nucleotides: TGCAGCGTGGTAGTCCGGGACAGGGGCAAGGCCGGGGATACGCAGTATTTT. Protein: CSVVVRDRGKAGDTQYF.

The V and J genes are TRBV25-1 and TRBJ1-5; possible D gene TRBD1, 6 bases. The germline V gene encodes CDR1 MGHDK and CDR2 SYGVNS. V was trimmed by 1 base and J by 3 bases, leaving 13 bases between them. The CDR3 has 16 amino acids. The CDR3 sequence: CASSESGRGVNQPQHF. In nucleotides, the CDR3 is TGTGCCAGCAGTGAATCGGGCAGGGGAGTCAATCAGCCCCAGCATTTT.

As regards this clone: The same CDR3 is also encoded by other DNA sequences in this sample. The chain links TRBV5-1 to TRBJ1-2; the D gene is possibly TRBD1 (6 bases). V was shortened by 8 bases and J by 5 bases, with 16 bases between the two germline ends. Germline V gene lookup returns CDR1 SGHRS and CDR2 YFSETQ. The CDR3 has 13 amino acids. CDR3 sequence (DNA): TGCGCCAGTAGCCCGATGGACAGTTATGGCTACACCTTC. Translation: CASSPMDSYGYTF.

The chain links TRBV6-5 to TRBJ1-5; unclear D gene. The CDR3 contains 14 residues. The germline CDR1 and CDR2 sequences are MNHEY and SVGAGI. With 2 bases removed from V and 4 bases from J, the gap between germline ends came to 9 bases. The CDR3 region has the DNA TGTGCCAGCAGTTACCGGACTGCGAATCAGCCCCAGCATTTT. Its protein is CASSYRTANQPQHF.

The chain recombines TRBV6-6 with TRBJ2-5, with 8 bases aligning to TRBD1. The better agreement between TRBJ2-7 and the DNA end casts doubt on the J call. This CDR3 has 14 residues. Germline V gene lookup returns CDR1 MNHNY and CDR2 SVGAGI (reference sequence). This chain's CDR3 is CASSSRDRYYEQYF. CDR3 nucleotide sequence: TGTGCCAGCAGTTCCCGGGACAGGTACTACGAGCAGTACTTC.

The chain is built from TRBV7-9 and TRBJ2-2, with D perhaps matching TRBD2 (5 bases). V was clipped by 2 bases and J by 4 bases, with 8 bases between them. This CDR3 contains 14 residues. CDR1 SEHNR and CDR2 FQNEAQ come from the germline V gene (reference sequence). In DNA, the CDR3 is TGTGCCAGCAGCTTACTTGGAGGCACCGGGGAGCTGTTTTTT. Residues: CASSLLGGTGELFF.

Notes on this clone: One junction end does not reproduce the germline sequence, and a read error may be involved. V gene TRBV7-7 combines with J gene TRBJ1-5; unclear D gene. This CDR3 has 17 amino acids. The V gene's germline CDR1 is SSHAT and CDR2 FNYEAQ (reference sequence). The CDR3 DNA follows: TGTGCTAGCAGCTTAGATTTAGTTGCCGATAGCAATCAGCCCCAGCATTTT. This encodes CASSLDLVADSNQPQHF.

The chain links TRBV11-3 to TRBJ2-1; TRBD2 matches 13 bases. The germline CDR1 and CDR2 sequences are SGHNT and YENEEA. The CDR3 covers 15 residues. V gave up 3 bases and J gave up 7 bases; unmatched junction bases: 3. The CDR3 sequence: CASSLRTSGSNEQFF. Here the CDR3 DNA reads TGTGCCAGCAGCTTGAGGACTAGCGGGAGTAATGAGCAGTTCTTC.

The V and J genes are TRBV10-1 and TRBJ2-1; 7 nucleotides match TRBD2. This CDR3 has 15 residues. Per the germline V gene, CDR1 is WNHNN and CDR2 is SYGVQD (reference sequence). Trimming took 5 bases from V and 5 from J; bases not matched to a gene: 9. CDR3 bases: TGCGCCAGCAGTCCGACTAGCCGACCCGACAATGAGCAGTTCTTC. It is translated as CASSPTSRPDNEQFF.

The chain is built from TRBV30 and TRBJ2-7; D not resolved. CDR3 size: 13 residues. CDR1 and CDR2 (germline): GTSNPN, SVGIG (reference sequence). Trimming took 1 base from V and 2 from J, leaving 9 bases between them. CDR3 residues: CAWSAKWPYEQYF. In nucleotides, the CDR3 is TGTGCCTGGAGTGCGAAGTGGCCCTACGAGCAGTACTTC. The variable domain in full, with the rest retrieved from reference TRBV30 and TRBJ2-7, is SQTIHQWPATLVQPVGSPLSLECTVEGTSNPNLYWYRQAAGRGLQLLFYSVGIGQISSEVPQNLSASRPQDRQFILSSKKLLLSDSGFYLCAWSAKWPYEQYFGPGTRLTVT.

This chain uses TRBV10-1 with TRBJ1-1, with a weak D call TRBD1 (6 bases). Germline CDR1 is WNHNN and CDR2 is SYGVQD (reference sequence). The V and J ends lost 4 bases and 1 base respectively, with 19 bases between them. This CDR3 region has 17 residues. The CDR3 sequence: CASSVITGTLENTEAFF. CDR3 coding DNA: TGCGCCAGCAGTGTCATTACAGGGACATTGGAGAACACTGAAGCTTTCTTT.